A single sample gave rise to the 14 T cell receptor beta chains below, sequenced in a study of Ad26.COV2.S vaccination and SARS-CoV-2 variants. The repertoire was sequenced with immunoSEQ multiplex PCR; TCRdb's copy has only in-frame clones and lacks some. The table has fewer than 500,000 clones, 80% to 95% seen once. Documented treatment: over 15 received Ad26.COV2.S at low or high dose, single or two shots; a few received placebo; per-sample allocation not given. Sample collection was performed on day 63 after the first vaccine or placebo injection. This material consisted of peripheral blood, taken in a trial of Ad26.COV2.S vaccine versus placebo. These receptors came from a person between 18 and 59 years old who received the Ad26.COV2.S COVID-19 vaccine or a placebo.

The chain is built from TRBV28 and TRBJ1-1, with 8 bases lining up with TRBD1. The germline gives CDR1 MDHEN, CDR2 SYDVKM. Trimming at V came to 6 bases and at J to 5 bases, leaving 14 bases not matched to a gene. CDR3 length equals 16 residues. CDR3 DNA: TGTGCCAGCAGAACTTTACCCGGGACAGGTTTTACTGAAGCTTTCTTT. Protein: CASRTLPGTGFTEAFF.

J is TRBJ1-1 and V is TRBV14; D not certain. CDR1 is SGHDN, CDR2 FVKESK, per germline. The CDR3 covers 15 residues. V gave up 4 bases and J gave up 2 bases, with 14 bases separating them. DNA for the CDR3: TGTGCCAGCAGCCCCGATCTGACGGGAAACACTGAAGCTTTCTTT. It codes for CASSPDLTGNTEAFF.

The V and J genes are TRBV6-4 and TRBJ2-1; D is possibly TRBD2 (5 bases). Germline lookup yields CDR1 MRHNA and CDR2 SNTAGT. Trimming removed 2 bases from V and 6 bases from J, with 8 bases in between. The CDR3 covers 13 residues. For the CDR3, the DNA is TGTGCCAGCAGTGACCAACTAGGCAATGAGCAGTTCTTC. Protein: CASSDQLGNEQFF.

This clone has a single count. This sequence joins TRBV3-1 (or the pseudogene TRBV3-2) and TRBJ1-2; D unresolved. The CDR3 consists of 11 residues. Germline CDR1 is LGHDT and CDR2 is YNNKEL (reference sequence). Trimming shortened V by 3 bases and J by 6 bases, and 5 bases separated the two germline ends. The CDR3 coding sequence is TGTGCCAGCAGCCACACCCATGGCTACACCTTC. This translates into CASSHTHGYTF.

A remark on this clone: A read error may produce the germline difference seen at one junction end. This chain joins TRBV13 and TRBJ1-4; possible D gene TRBD1, 5 bases. The CDR3 extends over 14 amino acids. Germline V gene lookup returns CDR1 PRHDT and CDR2 FYEKMQ (reference sequence). The CDR3 reads CASSFRDRNEKLFF. CDR3 nucleotides: TGTGCAAGCAGCTTTCGTGACAGAAATGAAAAACTGTTTTTT.

This chain uses TRBV3-1 (or the pseudogene TRBV3-2) with TRBJ2-4, with 14 bases aligning to TRBD2. This CDR3 contains 15 residues. Germline CDR1 reads LGHDT; CDR2 reads YNNKEL (reference sequence). V dropped 7 bases and J dropped 7; count of bases not matched to a gene: 6. Here the CDR3 reads CASTGLAGEGNIQYF. The CDR3, as DNA: TGTGCCAGCACGGGACTAGCGGGAGAGGGCAACATTCAGTACTTC.

The chain combines TRBV11-2 with TRBJ2-1; 10 nucleotides line up with TRBD2. Unmatched junction bases numbered 16, after V lost 4 bases and J lost 4 bases. Germline CDR1 and CDR2: SGHAT and FQNNGV. The CDR3 is 19 residues long. CDR3 DNA: TGTGCCAGCAGCTCGTCTTTCCCCCGTCTAGCGGGAGATTACAATGAGCAGTTCTTC. Its translation is CASSSSFPRLAGDYNEQFF.

The chain has TRBV5-6 and TRBJ2-7; D is undetermined. Germline V gives CDR1 SGHDT, CDR2 YYEEEE. Trimming took 3 bases from V and 8 from J, leaving 9 bases between them. The CDR3 consists of 11 residues. CDR3 loop: CASSSDFQQYF. DNA for the CDR3: TGTGCCAGCAGCTCCGATTTCCAGCAGTACTTC.

CDR3 protein: CASSHTGSDTGELFF. The CDR3 coding sequence is TGTGCCAGCAGTCATACAGGGTCCGACACCGGGGAGCTGTTTTTT. The gene calls are TRBV3-1 (or the pseudogene TRBV3-2) and TRBJ2-2; D is possibly TRBD1 (6 bases). The germline V gene has CDR1 LGHDT and CDR2 YNNKEL (reference sequence). The CDR3 has 15 amino acids. Trimming stripped 6 bases from V and 3 bases from J, with 14 bases between.

The CDR3 is CASSPDEGPSYEQYF. For the CDR3, the DNA is TGTGCCAGCAGCCCCGACGAAGGGCCTAGCTACGAGCAGTACTTC. J is TRBJ2-7 and V is TRBV4-2; no clear D. Trimming shortened V by 4 bases and J by 3 bases, and 16 bases separated the two germline ends. Germline CDR1 is LGHNA and CDR2 is YNFKEQ. The CDR3 is 15 residues long.

The J gene is TRBJ2-1, the V gene TRBV11-2; 12 bases are shared with TRBD2. Germline assignment: CDR1 SGHAT and CDR2 FQNNGV. This CDR3 has 17 amino acids. V trimming: 5 bases; J trimming: 7 bases; junction bases outside the gene matches: 12. Written as DNA, the CDR3 is TGTGCCAGCAGCCACCACCCGACTAGCGGGAGTGGGAATGAGCAGTTCTTC. This translates into CASSHHPTSGSGNEQFF.

The chain has TRBV5-1 and TRBJ1-2; D ambiguous. Germline CDR1 SGHRS, CDR2 YFSETQ. The ends were cut back, 0 bases at V and 5 bases at J, with 8 bases in the middle. This CDR3 contains 13 residues. This CDR3 reads CASSLADGYGYTF. The CDR3 DNA is TGCGCCAGCAGCTTGGCCGATGGGTATGGCTACACCTTC.

This rearrangement joins TRBV19 to TRBJ2-7, with D maybe TRBD2 (6 bases). The CDR3 loop spans 14 amino acids. V gave up 3 bases and J gave up 3 bases, with 12 bases separating them. CDR1 is LNHDA and CDR2 is SQIVND in the germline V gene (reference sequence). The CDR3: CASSMAGSLYEQYF. CDR3 in DNA: TGTGCCAGTAGTATGGCGGGGAGCCTCTACGAGCAGTACTTC.

The genes are TRBV7-2 and TRBJ1-6, with D tentatively TRBD1 (6 bases). The CDR3 covers 16 residues. Germline V gene lookup returns CDR1 SGHTA and CDR2 FQGNSA. Between the trimmed V and J ends, which lost 5 bases and 10 bases, there was a span of 21 bases. The CDR3 coding sequence is TGTGCCAGCAGCCTTGGTCGACAGGTCTTAGGGTCACCCCTCCACTTT. Protein sequence: CASSLGRQVLGSPLHF. The entire variable domain, with the rest obtained from reference TRBV7-2 and TRBJ1-6, is as follows: GAGVSQSPSNKVTEKGKDVELRCDPISGHTALYWYRQSLGQGLEFLIYFQGNSAPDKSGLPSDRFSAERTGGSVSTLTIQRTQQEDSAVYLCASSLGRQVLGSPLHFGNGTRLTVT.